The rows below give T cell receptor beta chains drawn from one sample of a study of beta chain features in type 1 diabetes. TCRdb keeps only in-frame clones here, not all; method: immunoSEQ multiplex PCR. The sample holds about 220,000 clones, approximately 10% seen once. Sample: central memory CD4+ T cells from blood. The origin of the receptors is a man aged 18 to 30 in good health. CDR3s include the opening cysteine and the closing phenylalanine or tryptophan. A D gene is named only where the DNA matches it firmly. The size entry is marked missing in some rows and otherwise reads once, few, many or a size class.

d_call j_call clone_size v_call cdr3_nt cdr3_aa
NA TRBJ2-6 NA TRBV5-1 TGCGCCAGCGTCCACGGAGGGTCTGGGGCCAACGTCCTGACTTTC CASVHGGSGANVLTF
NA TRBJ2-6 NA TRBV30 TGTGCCGGAGGGTTCGCTGGGGCCAACGTCCTGACTTTC CAGGFAGANVLTF
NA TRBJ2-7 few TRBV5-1 TGCGCCAGCACCCCTGGACAGCCGTACGAGCAGTACTTC CASTPGQPYEQYF
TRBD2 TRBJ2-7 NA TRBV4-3 TGCGCCAGCAGCCAAGAGCCTAGCGGGAGTCGAGGCGAGCAGTACTTC CASSQEPSGSRGEQYF
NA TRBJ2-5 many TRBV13 TGTGCCAGCAGCTTAAAGAATCAAGAGACCCAGTACTTC CASSLKNQETQYF
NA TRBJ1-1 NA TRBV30 TGTGCCTGGAGTGTACCAGTTTTCACTGAAGCTTTCTTT CAWSVPVFTEAFF
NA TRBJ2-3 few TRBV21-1 TGTGCCAGCAGCGACAAAAAGCGGGAGTGGTTTGCAGATACGCAGTATTTT CASSDKKREWFADTQYF
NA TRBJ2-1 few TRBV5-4 TGTGCCAGCAGCTTGATCAGCGTAGGGGATGAGCAGTTCTTC CASSLISVGDEQFF
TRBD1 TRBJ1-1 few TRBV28 TGTGCCAGCAGTTTATCCTTAAAGTGGACAGGGGGAGCTTTCTTT CASSLSLKWTGGAFF
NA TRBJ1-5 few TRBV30 TGTGCCTGGAGCCGGCAGGGAGATCAGCCCCAGCATTTT CAWSRQGDQPQHF
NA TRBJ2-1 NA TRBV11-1 TGTGCCAGCAGCCCACGACAGAGTTCCTACAATGAGCAGTTCTTC CASSPRQSSYNEQFF
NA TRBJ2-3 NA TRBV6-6 TGTGCCAGCAGTAAAGACAGGACCGACACAGATACGCAGTATTTT CASSKDRTDTDTQYF
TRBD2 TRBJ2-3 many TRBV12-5 TGTGCTAGTGGTTGGAGACTAGCGGGAGCAGATACGCAGTATTTT CASGWRLAGADTQYF
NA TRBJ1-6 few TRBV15 TGTGCCACCAGTTACTATAATTCACCCCTCCACTTT CATSYYNSPLHF
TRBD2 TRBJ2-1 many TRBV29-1 TGCAGCGTTGATAGGGGGACTAGCGGGAGGGCCTACAATGAGCAGTTCTTC CSVDRGTSGRAYNEQFF
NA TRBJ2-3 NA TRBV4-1 TGCGCCAGCAGCCAAGATTCGGCTAGCGCCGCAGATACGCAGTATTTT CASSQDSASAADTQYF
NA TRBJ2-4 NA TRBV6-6 TGTGCCAGCAGCCCACCGACCGGAGAGGCCAAAAACATTCAGTACTTC CASSPPTGEAKNIQYF
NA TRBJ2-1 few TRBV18 TGTGCCAGCTCGCTAAATTACAATGAGCAGTTCTTC CASSLNYNEQFF
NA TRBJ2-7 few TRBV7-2 TGTGCCAGCAGCCAAAGGACCGAGCAGTACTTC CASSQRTEQYF
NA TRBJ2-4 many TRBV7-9 TGTGCCAGCAGCTGGGCGAACAGGGAGGCCAAAAACATTCAGTACTTC CASSWANREAKNIQYF
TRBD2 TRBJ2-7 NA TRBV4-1 TGCGCCAGCAGAAAAAAAGCGGGATACTCCTACGAGCAGTACTTC CASRKKAGYSYEQYF
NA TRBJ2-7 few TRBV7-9 TGTGCCAGCAGCCTTCAGTACGAGCAGTACTTC CASSLQYEQYF
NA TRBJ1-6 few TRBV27 TGTGCCAGCAGTTTAAATGGGAATTCACCCCTCCACTTT CASSLNGNSPLHF
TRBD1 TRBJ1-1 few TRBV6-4 TGTGCCAGCAGAGGGACAGGGACGAACACTGAAGCTTTCTTT CASRGTGTNTEAFF
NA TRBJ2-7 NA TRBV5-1 TGCGCCAGCAGCGGGTACAACGAGCAGTACTTC CASSGYNEQYF
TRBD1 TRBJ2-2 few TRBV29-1 TGCAGCGTAGGACAGGGGTTTTCCGGGGAGCTGTTTTTT CSVGQGFSGELFF
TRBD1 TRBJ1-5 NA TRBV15 TGTGCCACCAGCAAGCAACAGGGGGCTAGCAATCAGCCCCAGCATTTT CATSKQQGASNQPQHF
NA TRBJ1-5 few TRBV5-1 TGCGCCAGCAGCTTGGTAGGGGGTAAGGGCAATCAGCCCCAGCATTTT CASSLVGGKGNQPQHF
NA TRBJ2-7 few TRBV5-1 TGCGCCAGCAGCTTGGAACCTAATACCTACGAGCAGTACTTC CASSLEPNTYEQYF
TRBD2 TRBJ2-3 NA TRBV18 TGTGCCAGCTCACCCGTTGGACTAGTCGGAGATACGCAGTATTTT CASSPVGLVGDTQYF
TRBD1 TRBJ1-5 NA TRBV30 TGTGCCTGCCGACTCGACAGGGGCAATCAGCCCCAGCATTTT CACRLDRGNQPQHF
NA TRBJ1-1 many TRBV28 TGTGCCAGCAGTTTAGGGTCCCGAACTGAAGCTTTCTTT CASSLGSRTEAFF
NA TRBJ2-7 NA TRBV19 TGTGCCGTAGGTAGAGGGAACGAGCAGTACTTC CAVGRGNEQYF
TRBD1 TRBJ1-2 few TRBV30 TGTGCCTGGCGGCTCCCGGGACAGGGGGCCGGTGGCTACACCTTC CAWRLPGQGAGGYTF
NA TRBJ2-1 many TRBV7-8 TGTGCCAGCAGCGCCGGGATTGGGACCTACAATGAGCAGTTCTTC CASSAGIGTYNEQFF
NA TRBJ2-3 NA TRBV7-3 TGTGCCAGCAGCTCCGCTAACTGGCCGCAGTATTTT CASSSANWPQYF
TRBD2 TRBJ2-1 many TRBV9 TGTGCCAGCAGCGTAACGACTAGCGGGGACAATGAGCAGTTCTTC CASSVTTSGDNEQFF
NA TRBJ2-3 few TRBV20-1 TGCAGTGCTAGTAAGGCCGACGGGCAGTATTTT CSASKADGQYF
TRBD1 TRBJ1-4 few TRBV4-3 TGCGCCAGCAGCCAACCGGGACAGGGAGCGGAAAAACTGTTTTTT CASSQPGQGAEKLFF
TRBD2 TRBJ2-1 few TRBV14 TGTGCCAGCAGCCCCTTAGGACTAGCGGGAAGGAATGAGCAGTTCTTC CASSPLGLAGRNEQFF
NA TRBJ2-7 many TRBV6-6 TGTGCCAGCAGTTACTTAGCGGCCGAGCAGTACTTC CASSYLAAEQYF
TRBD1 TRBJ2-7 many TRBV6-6 TGTGCCAGCAGTAGGGGGACAGGGTACGAGCAGTACTTC CASSRGTGYEQYF
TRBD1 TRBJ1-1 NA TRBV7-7 TGTGCTAGCAGCCCGTGGACAGGGAACACTGAAGCTTTCTTT CASSPWTGNTEAFF
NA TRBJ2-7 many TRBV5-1 TGCGCCAGCAGCTTGGCCCTTAGGACCCTCGGGCAGCAGTACTTC CASSLALRTLGQQYF
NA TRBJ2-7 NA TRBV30 TGTGCCTGGACCGGACAGGGAGTTACTAGCGGAGCTACCTACGAGCAGTACTTC CAWTGQGVTSGATYEQYF
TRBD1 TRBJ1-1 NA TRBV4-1 TGCGCCAGCAGCCAAGATATAGAGGGGGCAGCTTTCTTT CASSQDIEGAAFF
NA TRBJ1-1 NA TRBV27 TGTGCCAGCAGTTCGATATTCGGGGGCGAAGCTTTCTTT CASSSIFGGEAFF
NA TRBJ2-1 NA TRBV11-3 TGTGCCAGCAGCCAAACCCAGCAGACTAGGAAGCAGTTCTTC CASSQTQQTRKQFF
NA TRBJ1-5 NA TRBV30 TGTGCCTGGAGTAGAAGCTTTTCCGGGACATACCTTAGCAATCAGCCCCAGCATTTT CAWSRSFSGTYLSNQPQHF
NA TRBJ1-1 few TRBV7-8 TGTGCCAGCAGCTTATTAATGACAGCTAACACTGAAGCTTTCTTT CASSLLMTANTEAFF
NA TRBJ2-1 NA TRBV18 TGTGCCAGCTCAACTTCCCCTTACAATGAGCAGTTCTTC CASSTSPYNEQFF
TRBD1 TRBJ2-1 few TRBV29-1 TGCAGCGTTTTCGGACAGGGAACCTACAATGAGCAGTTCTTC CSVFGQGTYNEQFF
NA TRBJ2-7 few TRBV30 TGTGCCTGGAGTGTACCCAACCTACGGAGCTCCTACGAGCAGTACTTC CAWSVPNLRSSYEQYF
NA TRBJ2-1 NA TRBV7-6 TGTGCCAGCAGCCGCGCGGAAGGGACGTACAATGAGCAGTTCTTC CASSRAEGTYNEQFF